The 28 T cell receptor beta chains in this list originate from one sample, sequenced in a study of GPR56 and killer-like receptors on CD4 memory cells. Cells were FACS-enriched into one of five CD4+ populations defined by killer cell lectin-like receptor and GPR56 expression. TCRdb processed the reads again and assigns one entry to each CDR3 protein, with no DNA. This sample contains about 2,200 distinct CDR3 sequences. What was sequenced was memory CD4+ T cells from blood. Source of these receptors: a human donor in good health.

This sequence joins TRBV25-1 and TRBJ1-2; the TCRdb call, TRBD1, lacks DNA for checking. This CDR3 is built from 14 residues. Germline V gene sequence: CDR1 MGHDK, CDR2 SYGVNS. This chain's CDR3 is CASTGGRHAGGYTF.

The V call is TRBV20-1, the J call TRBJ2-1; the D call of TRBD2 rests on TCRdb alone, since no DNA is present to check it. There are 14 residues in the CDR3. Germline V gene data show CDR1 as DFQATT and CDR2 as SNEGSKA (reference sequence). CDR3 protein: CSAKKREAYNEQFF.

In terms of frequency, this clonotype is medium-sized. This CDR3 is CASRTDRVGTYEQYF. The genes are TRBV7-9 and TRBJ2-7; TCRdb outputs TRBD1, but without DNA this stays unchecked. Per germline, CDR1 SEHNR and CDR2 FQNEAQ (reference sequence). The CDR3 has 15 residues.

This clonotype ranks as medium-sized (0.01 to 0.1%) in terms of frequency. This chain links TRBV7-9 with TRBJ1-2; without DNA, the TCRdb call of TRBD1 cannot be checked. The CDR3 totals 12 residues. Germline CDR1 reads SEHNR; CDR2 reads FQNEAQ (reference sequence). CDR3 residues: CASSSTGRGYTF.

The chain couples TRBV11-3 to TRBJ2-2; TCRdb picks TRBD2, but there is no DNA to check that call. Germline assignment: CDR1 SGHNT and CDR2 YENEEA. This CDR3 region has 14 residues. CDR3 residues: CASSGTSNTGELFF.

This clonotype is called medium-sized based on its frequency. The J gene is TRBJ1-2, the V gene TRBV11-1; TCRdb indicates TRBD1, and absent DNA this call remains unverified. CDR1 SGHAT and CDR2 FQDESV come from the germline V gene (reference sequence). The CDR3 spans 13 residues. CDR3 sequence reads: CASGKDRVYGYTF.

This chain joins TRBV20-1 and TRBJ2-7; TCRdb calls TRBD2, which cannot be checked without DNA. This CDR3 is built from 18 residues. Germline loops: CDR1 DFQATT, CDR2 SNEGSKA (reference sequence). CDR3 sequence: CSARDRAGLAGGLYEQYF.

The J gene is TRBJ1-5, the V gene TRBV28; TCRdb reports TRBD1, a call that lacks DNA to check it against. The CDR3 runs 15 residues. The germline V gene encodes CDR1 MDHEN and CDR2 SYDVKM. CDR3 protein: CASSFGGRVNQPQHF.

The J gene is TRBJ1-5, the V gene TRBV2; TCRdb's D call of TRBD1 is untestable without DNA. CDR1 and CDR2 from the germline V gene are SNHLY and FYNNEI. There are 14 residues in the CDR3. CDR3 in amino acids: CASSVDGMNQPQHF.

By frequency, this clonotype is medium-sized (0.01 to 0.1%). V gene TRBV30 combines with J gene TRBJ2-6; the D call from TCRdb, TRBD1, cannot be confirmed without DNA. Germline-derived CDR1 and CDR2 are GTSNPN and SVGIG (reference sequence). The CDR3 runs to 17 residues. The CDR3 sequence: CAGRTEGTASGANVLTF.

Measured by frequency, this clonotype is medium-sized. V and J are TRBV5-6 and TRBJ2-1; TCRdb reports TRBD2, a call that lacks DNA to check it against. This CDR3 is 18 amino acids long. CDR1 is SGHDT, CDR2 YYEEEE, per germline. The CDR3 here is CASSLARFTSGSLNEQFF.

This chain connects TRBV9 to TRBJ1-1; as DNA is missing, the TRBD1 call by TCRdb cannot be tested. The CDR3 totals 15 residues. CDR1 SGDLS and CDR2 YYNGEE come from the germline V gene. The CDR3 reads CASSVVDRSGTEAFF.

This clonotype ranks as large in terms of frequency. The rearrangement uses TRBV19 and TRBJ2-2. The CDR3 runs 13 residues. The germline gives CDR1 LNHDA, CDR2 SQIVND (reference sequence). The CDR3 spells CASTDPNTGELFF.

The chain uses TRBV29-1 and TRBJ1-2; TCRdb calls TRBD1, which cannot be checked without DNA. CDR3 length equals 21 residues. Germline V gene sequence: CDR1 SQVTM, CDR2 ANQGSEA. The CDR3 protein is CSAGQGNNEQFFGPGSYGYTF.

The CDR3 protein is CAWSDQGAPTNIQYF. J is TRBJ2-4 and V is TRBV30; the D call of TRBD1 rests on TCRdb alone, since no DNA is present to check it. Per the germline V gene, CDR1 is GTSNPN and CDR2 is SVGIG (reference sequence). CDR3 length: 15 residues. The variable domain in full, with the rest retrieved from reference TRBV30 and TRBJ2-4, is SQTIHQWPATLVQPVGSPLSLECTVEGTSNPNLYWYRQAAGRGLQLLFYSVGIGQISSEVPQNLSASRPQDRQFILSSKKLLLSDSGFYLCAWSDQGAPTNIQYFGAGTRLSVL.

Frequency places this clonotype as medium-sized. J is TRBJ1-3 and V is TRBV6-5; TCRdb returns TRBD1, unconfirmable since there is no DNA. This CDR3 spans 16 amino acids. Germline CDR1 MNHEY, CDR2 SVGAGI. CDR3 residues: CASSYAGRGTGNTIYF.

This chain links TRBV20-1 with TRBJ2-1; TCRdb lists TRBD1, though no DNA is available to test this call. Germline CDR1 is DFQATT and CDR2 is SNEGSKA (reference sequence). This CDR3 comprises 12 residues. The CDR3 here is CSAGNRGIEQFF.

The chain employs TRBV3-1 and TRBJ2-7; TCRdb's assignment of TRBD1 cannot be checked, as there is no DNA. The CDR3 is made up of 14 amino acids. Germline CDR1 reads LGHDT; CDR2 reads YNNKEL (reference sequence). CDR3: CASRSGTGRYEQYF.

The gene calls are TRBV20-1 and TRBJ2-7. Germline V gene data show CDR1 as DFQATT and CDR2 as SNEGSKA (reference sequence). This CDR3 has 13 amino acids. The CDR3 loop is CSARDPLSLEQYF.

Its frequency marks this clonotype as medium-sized. This chain connects TRBV6-6 to TRBJ2-7; there is no DNA to check the TCRdb D call of TRBD1. CDR3 size: 16 residues. The germline gives CDR1 MNHNY, CDR2 SVGAGI (reference sequence). This CDR3 reads CASTQPGRGRGYEQYF.

This clonotype ranks as medium-sized in terms of frequency. The rearrangement links TRBV9 to TRBJ2-3; the TRBD1 assignment by TCRdb is unverifiable without DNA. Germline CDR1 and CDR2: SGDLS and YYNGEE. The CDR3 length is 15 residues. CDR3 protein: CASSATQGLGDTQYF.

This clonotype shows up as medium-sized by frequency. V and J are TRBV29-1 and TRBJ1-1. Per germline, CDR1 SQVTM and CDR2 ANQGSEA. The CDR3 consists of 13 residues. The CDR3 is CSVVDRSGTEAFF.

The J gene is TRBJ2-2, the V gene TRBV7-3; TCRdb proposes TRBD2, but this gene call is untestable without DNA. The V gene's germline CDR1 is SGHTA and CDR2 FQGTGA. This CDR3 region has 16 residues. The CDR3 loop is CASSLSSSGSIGELFF.

The chain couples TRBV2 to TRBJ1-5. Germline V CDR1 and CDR2: SNHLY, FYNNEI. The CDR3 sequence is 14 residues long. The CDR3 here is CASSDNYANQPQHF.

Its frequency marks this clonotype as large (0.1 to 1%). The V call is TRBV28, the J call TRBJ1-6. This CDR3 has 15 amino acids. Germline V gives CDR1 MDHEN, CDR2 SYDVKM. This CDR3 is CASSLSDGDNSPLHF.

This chain joins TRBV2 and TRBJ2-5; TCRdb names TRBD2, which stays unverified in the absence of DNA. Germline V gene sequence: CDR1 SNHLY, CDR2 FYNNEI. The CDR3 sequence is 13 residues long. CDR3 sequence: CASQAGGWETQYF.

By frequency, this clonotype registers medium-sized (0.01 to 0.1%). The chain joins TRBV18 to TRBJ2-3; TCRdb reports TRBD2, a call that lacks DNA to check it against. Germline values: CDR1 KGHSH, CDR2 LQKENI. The CDR3 contains 17 residues. CDR3: CASSPAPLAGGTDTQYF.

The V gene is TRBV25-1, the J gene TRBJ1-4. CDR1 is MGHDK, CDR2 SYGVNS, per germline. This CDR3 comprises 15 residues. The CDR3 here is CASSDSREANEKLFF.